The source of this T cell receptor (beta chain) is a study of human T cells and chemical hapten exposure. V lost 3 bases to trimming and J lost 1 base, with 11 bases between them. CDR1 SQVTM and CDR2 ANQGSEA come from the germline V gene. The CDR3 has 14 residues. TCRdb itself ran the RACE reads through MiXCR, one entry per CDR3 protein. The sample records around 57,000 distinct CDR3 sequences, roughly 11% being singletons. Regarding time point: patch test 1, 2 weeks after DPC sensitization. Stated treatment: therapeutic diphenylcyclopropenone sensitization with weekly scalp DPC. Sequencing started from total RNA isolated from unfractionated whole blood.

The sequence was obtained from a woman in her thirties or forties with alopecia areata. Some clones in this sample may be carry-over from other donors' samples. The input for sequencing was whole blood, taken in connection with sensitization to the hapten diphenylcyclopropenone (DPC). This rearrangement joins TRBV29-1 to TRBJ2-3; D is possibly TRBD1 or TRBD2 (6 bases each). The CDR3 region has the DNA TGCAGCGTTGAGGTAGGGGGGCGCACAGATACGCAGTATTTT. It translates to CSVEVGGRTDTQYF.